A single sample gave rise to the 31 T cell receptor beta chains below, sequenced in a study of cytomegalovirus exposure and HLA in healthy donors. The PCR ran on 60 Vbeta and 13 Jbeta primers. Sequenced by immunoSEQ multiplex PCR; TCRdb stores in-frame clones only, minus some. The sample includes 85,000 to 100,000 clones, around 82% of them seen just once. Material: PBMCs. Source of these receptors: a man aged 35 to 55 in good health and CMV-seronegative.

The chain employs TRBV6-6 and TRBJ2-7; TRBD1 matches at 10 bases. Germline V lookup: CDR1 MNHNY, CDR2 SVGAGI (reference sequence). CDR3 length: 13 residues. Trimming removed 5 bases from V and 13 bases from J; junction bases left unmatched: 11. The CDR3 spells CASSPKMGDRGYF. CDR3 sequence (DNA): TGTGCCAGCAGTCCTAAAATGGGGGACAGGGGTTACTTC.

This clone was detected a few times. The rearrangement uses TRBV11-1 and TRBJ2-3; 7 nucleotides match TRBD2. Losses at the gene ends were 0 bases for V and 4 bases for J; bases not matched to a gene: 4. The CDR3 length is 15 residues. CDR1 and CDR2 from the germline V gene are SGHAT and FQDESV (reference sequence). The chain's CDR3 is CASSLAPGGADTQYF. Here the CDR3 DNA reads TGTGCCAGCAGCTTAGCGCCGGGAGGTGCAGATACGCAGTATTTT.

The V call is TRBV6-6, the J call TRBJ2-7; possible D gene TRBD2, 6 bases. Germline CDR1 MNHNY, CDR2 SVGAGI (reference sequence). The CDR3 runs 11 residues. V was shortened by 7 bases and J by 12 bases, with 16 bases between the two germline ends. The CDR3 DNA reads TGTGCCAGCACCGTGGGACTTCGGTCGTACTTC. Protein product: CASTVGLRSYF.

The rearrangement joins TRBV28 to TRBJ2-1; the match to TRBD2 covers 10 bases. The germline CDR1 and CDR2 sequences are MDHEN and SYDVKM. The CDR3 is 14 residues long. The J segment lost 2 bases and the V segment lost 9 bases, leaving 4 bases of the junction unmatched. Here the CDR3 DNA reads TGTGCCAGTAAAGCGGGAGGGACCTACAATGAGCAGTTCTTC. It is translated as CASKAGGTYNEQFF.

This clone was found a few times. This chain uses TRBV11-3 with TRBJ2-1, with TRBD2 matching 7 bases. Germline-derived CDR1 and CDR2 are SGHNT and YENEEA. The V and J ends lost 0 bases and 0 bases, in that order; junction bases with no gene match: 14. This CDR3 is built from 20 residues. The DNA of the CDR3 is TGTGCCAGCAGCTTAGATAACCCATCTGGGAGCGGGGCCTCCTACAATGAGCAGTTCTTC. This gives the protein CASSLDNPSGSGASYNEQFF.

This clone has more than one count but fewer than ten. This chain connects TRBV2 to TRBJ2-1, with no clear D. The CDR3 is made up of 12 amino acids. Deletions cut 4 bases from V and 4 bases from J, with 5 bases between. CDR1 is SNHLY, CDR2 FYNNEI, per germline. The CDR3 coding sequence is TGTGCCAGCAGTGGTCCATACAATGAGCAGTTCTTC. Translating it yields CASSGPYNEQFF.

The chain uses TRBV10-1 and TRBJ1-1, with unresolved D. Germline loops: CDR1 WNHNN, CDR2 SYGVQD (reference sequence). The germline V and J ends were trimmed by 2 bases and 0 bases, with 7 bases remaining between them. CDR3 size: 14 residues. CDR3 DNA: TGCGCCAGCAGTGAGGTCGGTGTGAACACTGAAGCTTTCTTT. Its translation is CASSEVGVNTEAFF.

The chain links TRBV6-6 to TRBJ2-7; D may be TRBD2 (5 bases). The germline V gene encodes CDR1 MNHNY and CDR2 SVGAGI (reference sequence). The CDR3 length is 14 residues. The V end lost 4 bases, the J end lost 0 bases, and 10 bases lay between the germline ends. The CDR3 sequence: CASSSGLFSYEQYF. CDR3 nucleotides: TGTGCCAGCAGTTCCGGACTTTTCTCCTACGAGCAGTACTTC.

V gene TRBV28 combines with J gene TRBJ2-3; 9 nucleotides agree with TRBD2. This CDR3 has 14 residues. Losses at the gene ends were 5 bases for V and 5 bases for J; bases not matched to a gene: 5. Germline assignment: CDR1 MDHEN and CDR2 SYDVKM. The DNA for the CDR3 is TGTGCCAGCAGTAATAGCGGGAGAGGAGATACGCAGTATTTT. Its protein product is CASSNSGRGDTQYF.

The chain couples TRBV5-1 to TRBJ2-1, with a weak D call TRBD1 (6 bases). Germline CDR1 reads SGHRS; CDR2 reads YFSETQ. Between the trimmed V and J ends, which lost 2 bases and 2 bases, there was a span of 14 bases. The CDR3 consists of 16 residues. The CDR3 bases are TGCGCCAGCAGCTTTAATCCGGGACAAGCCTACAATGAGCAGTTCTTC. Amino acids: CASSFNPGQAYNEQFF.

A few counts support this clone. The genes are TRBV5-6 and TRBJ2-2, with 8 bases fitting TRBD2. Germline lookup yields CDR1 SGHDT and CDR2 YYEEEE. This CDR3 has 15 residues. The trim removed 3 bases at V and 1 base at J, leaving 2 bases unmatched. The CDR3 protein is CASSWSGRNTGELFF. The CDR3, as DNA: TGTGCCAGCAGCTGGAGCGGGAGGAACACCGGGGAGCTGTTTTTT.

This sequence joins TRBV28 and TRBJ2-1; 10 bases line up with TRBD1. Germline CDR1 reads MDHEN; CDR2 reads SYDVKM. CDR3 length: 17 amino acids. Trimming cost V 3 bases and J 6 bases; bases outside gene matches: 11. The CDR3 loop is CASSFYRVGTGANEQFF. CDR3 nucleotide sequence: TGTGCCAGCAGTTTTTATCGTGTGGGGACAGGGGCCAATGAGCAGTTCTTC.

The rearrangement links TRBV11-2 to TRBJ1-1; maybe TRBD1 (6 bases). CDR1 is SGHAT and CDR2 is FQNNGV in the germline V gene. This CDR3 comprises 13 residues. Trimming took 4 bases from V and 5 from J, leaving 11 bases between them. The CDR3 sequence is CASSSTGRTEAFF. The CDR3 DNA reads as TGTGCCAGCAGCTCTACAGGGCGGACTGAAGCTTTCTTT.

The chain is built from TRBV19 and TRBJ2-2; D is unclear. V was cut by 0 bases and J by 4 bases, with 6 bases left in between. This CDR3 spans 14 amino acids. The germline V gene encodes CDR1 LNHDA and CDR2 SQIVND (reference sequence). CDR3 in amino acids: CASSIDHGTGELFF. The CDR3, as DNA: TGTGCCAGTAGTATAGATCACGGCACCGGGGAGCTGTTTTTT. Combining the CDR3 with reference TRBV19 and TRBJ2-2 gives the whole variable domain DGGITQSPKYLFRKEGQNVTLSCEQNLNHDAMYWYRQDPGQGLRLIYYSQIVNDFQKGDIAEGYSVSREKKESFPLTVTSAQKNPTAFYLCASSIDHGTGELFFGEGSRLTVL.

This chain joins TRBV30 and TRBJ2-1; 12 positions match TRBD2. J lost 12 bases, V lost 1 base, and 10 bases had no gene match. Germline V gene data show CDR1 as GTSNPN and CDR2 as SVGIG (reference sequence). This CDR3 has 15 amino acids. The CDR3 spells CAWSASGRASEGQFF. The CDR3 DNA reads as TGTGCCTGGAGTGCTAGCGGGAGGGCCTCGGAGGGGCAGTTCTTC.

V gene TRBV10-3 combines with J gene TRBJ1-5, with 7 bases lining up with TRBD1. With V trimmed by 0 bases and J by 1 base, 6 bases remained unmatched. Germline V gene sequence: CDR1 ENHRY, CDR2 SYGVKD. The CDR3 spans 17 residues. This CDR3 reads CAISESMKGASNQPQHF. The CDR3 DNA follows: TGTGCCATCAGTGAGTCGATGAAGGGGGCGAGCAATCAGCCCCAGCATTTT.

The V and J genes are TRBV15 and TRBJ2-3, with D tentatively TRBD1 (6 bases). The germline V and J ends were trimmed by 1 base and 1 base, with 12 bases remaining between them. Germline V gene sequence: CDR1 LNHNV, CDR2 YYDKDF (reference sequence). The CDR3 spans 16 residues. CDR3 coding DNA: TGTGCCACCAGCAGAGGGCTGGGGGCAGGCACAGATACGCAGTATTTT. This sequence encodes CATSRGLGAGTDTQYF. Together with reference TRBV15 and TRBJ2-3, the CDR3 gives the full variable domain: DAMVIQNPRYQVTQFGKPVTLSCSQTLNHNVMYWYQQKSSQAPKLLFHYYDKDFNNEADTPDNFQSRRPNTSFCFLDIRSPGLGDTAMYLCATSRGLGAGTDTQYFGPGTRLTVL.

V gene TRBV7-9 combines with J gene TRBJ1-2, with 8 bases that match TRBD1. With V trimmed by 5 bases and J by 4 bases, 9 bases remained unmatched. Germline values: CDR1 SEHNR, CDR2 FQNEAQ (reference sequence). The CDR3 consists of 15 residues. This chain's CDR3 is CASSLPTGASYGYTF. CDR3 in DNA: TGTGCCAGCAGCCTTCCGACAGGGGCTAGCTATGGCTACACCTTC.

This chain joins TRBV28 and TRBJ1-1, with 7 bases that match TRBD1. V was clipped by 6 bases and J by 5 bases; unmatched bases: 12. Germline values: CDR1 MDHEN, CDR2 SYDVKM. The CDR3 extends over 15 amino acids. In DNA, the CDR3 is TGTGCCAGCAGACCCCGGAGAGGGGGCTTGACTGAAGCTTTCTTT. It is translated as CASRPRRGGLTEAFF.

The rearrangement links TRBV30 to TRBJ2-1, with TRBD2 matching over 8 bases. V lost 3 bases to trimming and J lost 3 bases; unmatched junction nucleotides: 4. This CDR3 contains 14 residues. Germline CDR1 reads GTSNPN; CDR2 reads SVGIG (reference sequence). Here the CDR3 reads CAWRSGSSYNEQFF. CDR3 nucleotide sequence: TGTGCCTGGAGGAGCGGGAGCAGCTACAATGAGCAGTTCTTC. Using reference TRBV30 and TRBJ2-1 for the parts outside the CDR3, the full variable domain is SQTIHQWPATLVQPVGSPLSLECTVEGTSNPNLYWYRQAAGRGLQLLFYSVGIGQISSEVPQNLSASRPQDRQFILSSKKLLLSDSGFYLCAWRSGSSYNEQFFGPGTRLTVL.

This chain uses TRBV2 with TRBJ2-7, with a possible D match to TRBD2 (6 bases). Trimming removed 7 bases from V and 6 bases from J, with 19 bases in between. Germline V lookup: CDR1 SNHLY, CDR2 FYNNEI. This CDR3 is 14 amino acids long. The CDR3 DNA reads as TGTGCCAGCATCCCCCGGGAGACTCTTTCCGAGCAGTACTTC. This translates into CASIPRETLSEQYF. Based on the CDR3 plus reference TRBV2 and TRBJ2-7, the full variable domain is EPEVTQTPSHQVTQMGQEVILRCVPISNHLYFYWYRQILGQKVEFLVSFYNNEISEKSEIFDDQFSVERPDGSNFTLKIRSTKLEDSAMYFCASIPRETLSEQYFGPGTRLTVT.

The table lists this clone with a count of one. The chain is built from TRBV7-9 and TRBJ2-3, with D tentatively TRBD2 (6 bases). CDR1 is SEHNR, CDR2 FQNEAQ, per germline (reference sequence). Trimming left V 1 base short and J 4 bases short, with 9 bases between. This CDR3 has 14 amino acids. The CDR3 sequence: CASSLGGTPDTQYF. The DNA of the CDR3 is TGTGCCAGCAGCTTAGGCGGGACCCCAGATACGCAGTATTTT.

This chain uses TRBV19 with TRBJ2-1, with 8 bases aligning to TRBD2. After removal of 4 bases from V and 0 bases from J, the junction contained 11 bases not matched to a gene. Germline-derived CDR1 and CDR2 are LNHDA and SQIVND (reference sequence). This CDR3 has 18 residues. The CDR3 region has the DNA TGTGCCAGTAGTACCGGAACTAGCGGAGCCAGCTCCTACAATGAGCAGTTCTTC. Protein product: CASSTGTSGASSYNEQFF.

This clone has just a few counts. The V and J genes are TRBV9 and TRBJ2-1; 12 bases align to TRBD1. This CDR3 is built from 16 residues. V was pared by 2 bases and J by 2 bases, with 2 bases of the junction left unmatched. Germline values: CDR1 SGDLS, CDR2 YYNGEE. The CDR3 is CASSVRDRGPYNEQFF. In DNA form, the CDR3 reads TGTGCCAGCAGCGTCCGGGACAGGGGGCCCTACAATGAGCAGTTCTTC.

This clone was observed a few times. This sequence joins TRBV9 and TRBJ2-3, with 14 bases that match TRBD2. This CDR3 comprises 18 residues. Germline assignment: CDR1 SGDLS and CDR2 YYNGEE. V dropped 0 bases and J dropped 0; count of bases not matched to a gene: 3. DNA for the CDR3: TGTGCCAGCAGCGTAGTGGGACTAGCGGGAGTTAGCACAGATACGCAGTATTTT. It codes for CASSVVGLAGVSTDTQYF.

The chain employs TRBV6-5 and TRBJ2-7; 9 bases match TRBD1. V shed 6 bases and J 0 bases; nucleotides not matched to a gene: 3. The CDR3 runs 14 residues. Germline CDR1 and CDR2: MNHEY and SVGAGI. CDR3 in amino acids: CASRPGQGSYEQYF. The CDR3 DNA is TGTGCCAGCAGACCGGGACAGGGCTCCTACGAGCAGTACTTC.

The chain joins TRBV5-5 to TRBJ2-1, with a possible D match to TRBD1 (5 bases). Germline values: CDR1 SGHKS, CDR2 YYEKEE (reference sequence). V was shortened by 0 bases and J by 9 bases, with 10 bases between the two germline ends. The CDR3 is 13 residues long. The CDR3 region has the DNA TGTGCCAGCAGCTTGGAAGGGGTACTTGAGCAGTTCTTC. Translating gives CASSLEGVLEQFF. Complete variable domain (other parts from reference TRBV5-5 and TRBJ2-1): DAGVTQSPTHLIKTRGQQVTLRCSPISGHKSVSWYQQVLGQGPQFIFQYYEKEERGRGNFPDRFSARQFPNYSSELNVNALLLGDSALYLCASSLEGVLEQFFGPGTRLTVL.

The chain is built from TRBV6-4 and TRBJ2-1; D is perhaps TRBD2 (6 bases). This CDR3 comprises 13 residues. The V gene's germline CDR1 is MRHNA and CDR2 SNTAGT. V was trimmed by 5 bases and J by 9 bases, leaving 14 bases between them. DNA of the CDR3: TGTGCCAGCAGTACGGGACTCAAATCTGAGCAGTTCTTC. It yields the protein CASSTGLKSEQFF.

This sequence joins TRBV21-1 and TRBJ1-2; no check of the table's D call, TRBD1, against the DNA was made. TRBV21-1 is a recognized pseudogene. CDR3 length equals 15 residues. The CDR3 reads CASVHPGQGFHGYTF. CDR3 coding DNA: TGTGCCAGCGTGCATCCGGGACAGGGATTCCATGGCTACACCTTC.

In DNA, the CDR3 is TGTGCCAGTAGTATAGAAGGACTAGCGGGAAGTTCCTACGAGCAGTACTTC. Its protein product is CASSIEGLAGSSYEQYF. The chain couples TRBV19 to TRBJ2-7; TRBD2 agrees at 12 bases. CDR1 is LNHDA, CDR2 SQIVND, per germline (reference sequence). The CDR3 covers 17 residues. The V and J ends lost 0 bases and 1 base, in that order; junction bases with no gene match: 4. Using reference TRBV19 and TRBJ2-7 for the parts outside the CDR3, the full variable domain is DGGITQSPKYLFRKEGQNVTLSCEQNLNHDAMYWYRQDPGQGLRLIYYSQIVNDFQKGDIAEGYSVSREKKESFPLTVTSAQKNPTAFYLCASSIEGLAGSSYEQYFGPGTRLTVT.

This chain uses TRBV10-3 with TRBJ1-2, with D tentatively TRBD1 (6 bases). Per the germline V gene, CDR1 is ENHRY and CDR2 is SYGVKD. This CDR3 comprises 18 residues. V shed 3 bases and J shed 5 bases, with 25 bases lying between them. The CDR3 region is CAISDPRSGGRVGYGYTF. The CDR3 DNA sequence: TGTGCCATCAGTGACCCGCGATCGGGGGGCAGGGTCGGATATGGCTACACCTTC.